This T cell receptor (beta chain) originates from a study of cytomegalovirus exposure and HLA in healthy donors. The CDR3 is 14 residues long. Germline lookup yields CDR1 MNHNS and CDR2 SASEGT. The trim removed 3 bases at V and 2 bases at J, leaving 4 bases unmatched. Primers for the PCR totalled 60 Vbeta and 13 Jbeta. Using immunoSEQ multiplex PCR, the repertoire was profiled, and TCRdb retains in-frame clones only, with some absent. The sample lists over 200,000 clones, around 76% occurring once. This receptor was identified in a woman in her thirties or forties in good health and CMV-seropositive. The sequenced sample was PBMCs. This rearrangement joins TRBV6-1 to TRBJ2-7; 7 bases map to TRBD2. The CDR3 nucleotides are TGTGCCAGCAGTGACCAGCGGGGACCCTACGAGCAGTACTTC. Encoded protein: CASSDQRGPYEQYF.